The 18 T cell receptor beta chains listed next were all sequenced from one sample in a study of cytomegalovirus exposure and HLA in healthy donors. 13 Jbeta primers and 60 Vbeta primers were used for the PCR. Generated by immunoSEQ multiplex PCR, the TCRdb table keeps only in-frame clones and is missing some. The sample carries 130,000 to 150,000 clones, just under 75% recorded once. The sample was PBMCs. These receptors were taken from a woman under 30 in good health and CMV-seronegative.

J is TRBJ2-2 and V is TRBV4-3, with 9 bases that match TRBD2. The CDR3 is made up of 18 amino acids. Germline loops: CDR1 LGHNA, CDR2 YSLEER. The V segment lost 6 bases and the J segment 0 bases; nucleotides outside the gene matches: 11. The CDR3 here is CASSKRSRLAANTGELFF. The CDR3 DNA sequence: TGCGCCAGCAGTAAGCGCTCAAGACTAGCGGCGAACACCGGGGAGCTGTTTTTT.

The chain carries TRBV7-6 and TRBJ2-5; 11 bases align to TRBD2. The ends lost 6 bases at V and 5 bases at J; junction bases unmatched: 11. The germline V gene has CDR1 SGHVS and CDR2 FNYEAQ. The CDR3 extends over 16 amino acids. The CDR3 is CASSLLSGRARETQYF. CDR3 in DNA: TGTGCCAGCAGTCTACTTAGCGGGAGGGCCAGGGAGACCCAGTACTTC.

CDR3 sequence (DNA): TGTGCCAGCAGCCAACTTGGGCTCAATTCACCCCTCCACTTT. Translating it yields CASSQLGLNSPLHF. The chain couples TRBV16 to TRBJ1-6; no clear D. The CDR3 has 14 residues. The germline gives CDR1 KGHSY, CDR2 FQNENV. V lost 2 bases and J 7 bases, leaving 9 bases between the germline ends.

V is TRBV19 and J is TRBJ2-4; possible D gene TRBD2, 6 bases. CDR3 size: 14 residues. CDR1 is LNHDA and CDR2 is SQIVND in the germline V gene (reference sequence). V was clipped by 2 bases and J by 8 bases, with 13 bases between them. CDR3 sequence: CASSIYGGSDIQYF. The CDR3, as DNA: TGTGCCAGTAGTATATACGGGGGTTCGGACATTCAGTACTTC.

This sequence joins TRBV2 and TRBJ2-2; 9 bases align to TRBD1. Germline CDR1 and CDR2: SNHLY and FYNNEI. The trim removed 6 bases at V and 6 bases at J, leaving 5 bases unmatched. The CDR3 runs to 14 residues. The CDR3 nucleotides read TGTGCCAGCAGCGGGACAGGGAAAGCCGGGGAGCTGTTTTTT. It is translated as CASSGTGKAGELFF.

J is TRBJ1-5 and V is TRBV6-1, with D unresolved. V dropped 3 bases and J dropped 4 bases, with 13 bases sitting between them. Germline loops: CDR1 MNHNS, CDR2 SASEGT. This CDR3 spans 15 amino acids. DNA for the CDR3: TGTGCCAGCAGTGACCTCCGTGCGAGAAATCAGCCCCAGCATTTT. Its protein product is CASSDLRARNQPQHF.

Here the CDR3 DNA reads TGTGCCAGCAGGGACAGGGAGGGGATCACTGAAGCTTTCTTT. Protein sequence: CASRDREGITEAFF. The genes are TRBV2 and TRBJ1-1, with 8 bases identical to TRBD1. V was clipped by 6 bases and J by 4 bases; unmatched bases: 7. The germline V gene has CDR1 SNHLY and CDR2 FYNNEI. There are 14 residues in the CDR3.

J is TRBJ2-1 and V is TRBV4-2; 9 bases map to TRBD1. After removal of 0 bases from V and 5 bases from J, the junction contained 5 bases not matched to a gene. The CDR3 spans 16 residues. CDR1 and CDR2 from the germline V gene are LGHNA and YNFKEQ. The CDR3 DNA reads as TGTGCCAGCAGCCAAGATCTGGGACAGGGCGACAATGAGCAGTTCTTC. Translation: CASSQDLGQGDNEQFF.

J is TRBJ1-2 and V is TRBV7-3, with 8 bases fitting TRBD1. Looked up from germline, CDR1 is SGHTA and CDR2 is FQGTGA. CDR3 length: 13 residues. V lost 4 bases, J lost 7 bases, and 5 bases stayed unmatched. The chain's CDR3 is CASSWTGSGGYTF. The CDR3 coding sequence is TGTGCCAGCAGCTGGACAGGGTCGGGTGGCTACACCTTC.

This chain uses TRBV10-1 with TRBJ2-2; D possibly corresponds to TRBD1 (5 bases). V lost 4 bases to trimming and J lost 0 bases, with 9 bases between them. This CDR3 is 15 amino acids long. Germline V lookup: CDR1 WNHNN, CDR2 SYGVQD (reference sequence). This chain's CDR3 is CASSAPDTNTGELFF. The DNA of the CDR3 is TGCGCCAGCAGTGCACCGGACACGAACACCGGGGAGCTGTTTTTT.

The rearrangement uses TRBV7-3 and TRBJ2-1; D gene ambiguous. The CDR3 is made up of 13 amino acids. The ends were cut back, 5 bases at V and 3 bases at J, with 8 bases in the middle. Germline V gene data show CDR1 as SGHTA and CDR2 as FQGTGA. CDR3 region: CASSHNIYNEQFF. The CDR3 bases are TGTGCCAGCAGCCATAACATCTACAATGAGCAGTTCTTC.

This clone appeared a single time. This chain uses TRBV6-6 with TRBJ1-5, with D maybe TRBD1 (5 bases). The CDR3 runs to 15 residues. CDR1 and CDR2 from the germline V gene are MNHNY and SVGAGI (reference sequence). The V gene lost 1 base and the J gene lost 3 bases, with 10 bases spanning the gap. CDR3 DNA sequence: TGTGCCAGCAGTTACTTTAGACAGATCAATCAGCCCCAGCATTTT. Translated: CASSYFRQINQPQHF.

The chain uses TRBV27 and TRBJ2-1; a weak D match, TRBD2 (7 bases). The CDR3 is made up of 16 amino acids. Trimming pared 2 bases from V and 2 bases from J, leaving 13 bases between. In germline, CDR1 is MNHEY, CDR2 SMNVEV (reference sequence). CDR3 sequence: CASSLKGGGPYNEQFF. The CDR3 nucleotides are TGTGCCAGCAGTTTAAAGGGCGGGGGCCCCTACAATGAGCAGTTCTTC.

This clone has just a few counts. V gene TRBV5-1 combines with J gene TRBJ1-1; D is uncertain. The germline V and J ends were trimmed by 4 bases and 6 bases, with 22 bases remaining between them. The CDR3 totals 16 residues. The germline CDR1 and CDR2 sequences are SGHRS and YFSETQ. CDR3 in DNA: TGCGCCAGCAGCCCATCCCCCTCTGAGCATTTTTCTGAAGCTTTCTTT. Its translation: CASSPSPSEHFSEAFF.

This clone was seen only a few times. The V call is TRBV28, the J call TRBJ2-2; possibly TRBD1 for D (6 bases). Germline V lookup: CDR1 MDHEN, CDR2 SYDVKM. Trimming cost V 6 bases and J 7 bases, with 24 bases left between them. The CDR3 totals 17 residues. The CDR3 coding sequence is TGTGCCAGCAGCCCGTCCCTCAGGGGAAGTTCGTACGGGGAGCTGTTTTTT. This encodes CASSPSLRGSSYGELFF. Combining the CDR3 with reference TRBV28 and TRBJ2-2 gives the whole variable domain DVKVTQSSRYLVKRTGEKVFLECVQDMDHENMFWYRQDPGLGLRLIYFSYDVKMKEKGDIPEGYSVSREKKERFSLILESASTNQTSMYLCASSPSLRGSSYGELFFGEGSRLTVL.

This clone was seen only a few times. This chain links TRBV5-6 with TRBJ1-1; a weak D match, TRBD1 (5 bases). V lost 0 bases and J lost 4, with 13 bases in between. Germline V gene sequence: CDR1 SGHDT, CDR2 YYEEEE. This CDR3 is built from 15 residues. Here the CDR3 DNA reads TGTGCCAGCAGCTTGGAGGGCAGGGAGGCCACTGAAGCTTTCTTT. Translated: CASSLEGREATEAFF.

The chain links TRBV10-3 to TRBJ2-1; 13 bases are a match to TRBD2. V lost 8 bases and J lost 8; bases outside the gene matches: 9. The V gene's germline CDR1 is ENHRY and CDR2 SYGVKD. This CDR3 spans 15 amino acids. The CDR3 sequence is CAIGGTSGDGDEQFF. Written as DNA, the CDR3 is TGTGCCATCGGCGGGACTAGCGGGGATGGGGATGAGCAGTTCTTC.

V usage is TRBV6-5 and J usage is TRBJ1-1, with D unresolved. This CDR3 comprises 16 residues. Per germline, CDR1 MNHEY and CDR2 SVGAGI. Trimming stripped 3 bases from V and 0 bases from J, with 14 bases between. The CDR3 nucleotides are TGTGCCAGCAGTTATTCTAGGCGATTCATGAACACTGAAGCTTTCTTT. Protein product: CASSYSRRFMNTEAFF.